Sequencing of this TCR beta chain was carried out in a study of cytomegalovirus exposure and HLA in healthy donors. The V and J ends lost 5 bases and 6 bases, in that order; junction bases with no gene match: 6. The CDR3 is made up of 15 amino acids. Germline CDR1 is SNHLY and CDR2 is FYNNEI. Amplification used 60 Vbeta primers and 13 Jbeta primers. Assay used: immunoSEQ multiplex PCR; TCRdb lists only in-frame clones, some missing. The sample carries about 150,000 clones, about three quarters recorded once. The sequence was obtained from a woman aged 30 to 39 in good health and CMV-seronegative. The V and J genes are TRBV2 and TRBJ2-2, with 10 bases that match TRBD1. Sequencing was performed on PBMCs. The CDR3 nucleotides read TGTGCCAGCAGTCTTGACAGGGGGCAAGCCGGGGAGCTGTTTTTT. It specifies CASSLDRGQAGELFF. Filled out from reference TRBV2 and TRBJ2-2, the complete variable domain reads EPEVTQTPSHQVTQMGQEVILRCVPISNHLYFYWYRQILGQKVEFLVSFYNNEISEKSEIFDDQFSVERPDGSNFTLKIRSTKLEDSAMYFCASSLDRGQAGELFFGEGSRLTVL.